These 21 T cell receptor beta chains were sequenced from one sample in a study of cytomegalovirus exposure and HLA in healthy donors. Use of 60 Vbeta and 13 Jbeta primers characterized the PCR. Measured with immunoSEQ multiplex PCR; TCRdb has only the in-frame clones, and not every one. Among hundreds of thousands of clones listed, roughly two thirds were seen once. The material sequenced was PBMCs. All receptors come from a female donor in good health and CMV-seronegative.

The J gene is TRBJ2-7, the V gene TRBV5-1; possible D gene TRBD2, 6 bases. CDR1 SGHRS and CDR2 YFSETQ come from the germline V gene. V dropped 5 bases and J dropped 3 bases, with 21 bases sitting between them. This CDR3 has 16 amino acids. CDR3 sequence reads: CASRGGGPMGYYEQYF. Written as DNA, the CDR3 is TGCGCCAGCAGGGGAGGTGGACCCATGGGCTACTACGAGCAGTACTTC.

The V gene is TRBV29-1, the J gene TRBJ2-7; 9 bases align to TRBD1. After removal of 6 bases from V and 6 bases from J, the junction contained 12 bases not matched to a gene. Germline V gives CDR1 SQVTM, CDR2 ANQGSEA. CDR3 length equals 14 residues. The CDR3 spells CSVEFFGTGTEQYF. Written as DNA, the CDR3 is TGCAGCGTGGAATTCTTCGGGACAGGGACCGAGCAGTACTTC.

The CDR3 loop reads CASKGRDRDYEQYF. CDR3 bases: TGTGCCAGCAAGGGTCGGGACAGGGACTACGAGCAGTACTTC. This chain connects TRBV6-5 to TRBJ2-5; 9 bases map to TRBD1. Near its end, the DNA agrees better with TRBJ2-7, so the J call may be wrong. Germline V gives CDR1 MNHEY, CDR2 SVGAGI. The CDR3 covers 14 residues.

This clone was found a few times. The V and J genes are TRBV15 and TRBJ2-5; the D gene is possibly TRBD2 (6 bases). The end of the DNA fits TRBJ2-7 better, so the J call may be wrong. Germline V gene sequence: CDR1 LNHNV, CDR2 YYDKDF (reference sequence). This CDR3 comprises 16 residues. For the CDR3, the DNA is TGTGCCACCAGCAGAGTAGGAGCAGGAGGGGCCTACGAGCAGTACTTC. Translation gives CATSRVGAGGAYEQYF.

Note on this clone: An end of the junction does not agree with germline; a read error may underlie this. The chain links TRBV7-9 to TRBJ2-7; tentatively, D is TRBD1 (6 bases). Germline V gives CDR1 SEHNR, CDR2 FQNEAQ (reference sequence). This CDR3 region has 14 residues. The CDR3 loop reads CSSSGRQGTYEQYF. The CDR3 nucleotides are TGTTCCAGCAGCGGAAGGCAGGGGACCTACGAGCAGTACTTC.

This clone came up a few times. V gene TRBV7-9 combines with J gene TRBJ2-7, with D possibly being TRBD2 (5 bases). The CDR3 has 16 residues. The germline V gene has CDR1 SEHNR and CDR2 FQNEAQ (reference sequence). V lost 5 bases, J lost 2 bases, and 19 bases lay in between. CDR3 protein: CASSQSAHIGAYEQYF. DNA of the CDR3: TGTGCCAGCAGCCAATCCGCGCATATCGGGGCCTACGAGCAGTACTTC.

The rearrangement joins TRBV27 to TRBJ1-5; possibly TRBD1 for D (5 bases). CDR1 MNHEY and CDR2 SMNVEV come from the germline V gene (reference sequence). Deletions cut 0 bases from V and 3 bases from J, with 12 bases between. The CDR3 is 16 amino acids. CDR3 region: CASSLSGQAINQPQHF. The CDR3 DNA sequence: TGTGCCAGCAGTTTATCGGGGCAGGCGATCAATCAGCCCCAGCATTTT.

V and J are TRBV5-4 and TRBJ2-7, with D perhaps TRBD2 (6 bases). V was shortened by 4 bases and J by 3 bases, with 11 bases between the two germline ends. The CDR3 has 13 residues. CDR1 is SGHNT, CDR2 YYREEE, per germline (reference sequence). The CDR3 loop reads CASSERTNYEQYF. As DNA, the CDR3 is TGTGCCAGCAGCGAAAGGACTAACTACGAGCAGTACTTC.

CDR3 region: CASSADSPYEQYF. The CDR3 DNA is TGCGCCAGCAGCGCCGACAGCCCCTACGAGCAGTACTTC. J is TRBJ2-7 and V is TRBV5-1; TRBD1 is a possible D gene (5 bases). The CDR3 contains 13 residues. Germline CDR1 and CDR2: SGHRS and YFSETQ. The V end was cut by 4 bases, the J end by 2 bases, with 10 bases between. Full variable domain (rest looked up from reference TRBV5-1 and TRBJ2-7): KAGVTQTPRYLIKTRGQQVTLSCSPISGHRSVSWYQQTPGQGLQFLFEYFSETQRNKGNFPGRFSGRQFSNSRSEMNVSTLELGDSALYLCASSADSPYEQYFGPGTRLTVT.

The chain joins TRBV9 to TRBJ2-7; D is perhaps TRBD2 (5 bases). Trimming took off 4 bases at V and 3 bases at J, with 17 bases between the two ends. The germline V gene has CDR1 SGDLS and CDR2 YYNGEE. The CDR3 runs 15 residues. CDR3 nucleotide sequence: TGTGCCAGCAGCCCCCGGACTTTACCTATCTACGAGCAGTACTTC. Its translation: CASSPRTLPIYEQYF. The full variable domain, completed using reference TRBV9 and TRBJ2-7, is DSGVTQTPKHLITATGQRVTLRCSPRSGDLSVYWYQQSLDQGLQFLIQYYNGEERAKGNILERFSAQQFPDLHSELNLSSLELGDSALYFCASSPRTLPIYEQYFGPGTRLTVT.

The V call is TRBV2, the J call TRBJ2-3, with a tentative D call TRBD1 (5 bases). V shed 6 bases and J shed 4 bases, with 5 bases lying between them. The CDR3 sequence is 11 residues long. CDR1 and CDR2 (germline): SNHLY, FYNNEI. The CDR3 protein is CASRGADTQYF. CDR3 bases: TGTGCCAGCAGAGGGGCAGATACGCAGTATTTT.

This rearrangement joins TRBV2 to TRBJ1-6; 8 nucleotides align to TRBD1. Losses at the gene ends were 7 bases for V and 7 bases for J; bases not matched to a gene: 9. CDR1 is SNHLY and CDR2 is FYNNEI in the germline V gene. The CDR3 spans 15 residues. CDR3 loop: CASTGGTGGNSPLHF. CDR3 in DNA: TGTGCCAGCACCGGAGGGACAGGAGGAAATTCACCCCTCCACTTT.

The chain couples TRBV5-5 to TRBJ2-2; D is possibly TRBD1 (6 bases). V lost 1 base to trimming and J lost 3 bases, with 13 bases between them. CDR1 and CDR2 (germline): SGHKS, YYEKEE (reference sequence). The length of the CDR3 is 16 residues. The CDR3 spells CASSLSSYRDTGELFF. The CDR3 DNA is TGTGCCAGCAGCTTGTCTTCGTACAGGGACACCGGGGAGCTGTTTTTT.

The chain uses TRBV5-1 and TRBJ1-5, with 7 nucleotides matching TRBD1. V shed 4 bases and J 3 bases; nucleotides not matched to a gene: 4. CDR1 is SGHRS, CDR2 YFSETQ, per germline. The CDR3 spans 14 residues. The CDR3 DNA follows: TGCGCCAGCAGCGAGGGACAGAACAATCAGCCCCAGCATTTT. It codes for CASSEGQNNQPQHF.

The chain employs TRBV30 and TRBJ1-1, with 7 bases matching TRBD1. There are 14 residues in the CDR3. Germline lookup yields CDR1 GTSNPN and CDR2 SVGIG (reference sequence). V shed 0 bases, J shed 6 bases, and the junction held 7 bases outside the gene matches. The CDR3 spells CAWSVQGRNSEAFF. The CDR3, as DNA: TGTGCCTGGAGTGTACAGGGGAGAAACTCTGAAGCTTTCTTT.

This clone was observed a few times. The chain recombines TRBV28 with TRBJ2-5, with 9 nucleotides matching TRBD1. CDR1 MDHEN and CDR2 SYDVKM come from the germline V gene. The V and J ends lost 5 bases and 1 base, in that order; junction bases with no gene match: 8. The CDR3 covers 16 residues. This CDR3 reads CASSISGTGIQETQYF. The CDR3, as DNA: TGTGCCAGCAGTATTTCCGGGACAGGGATCCAAGAGACCCAGTACTTC.

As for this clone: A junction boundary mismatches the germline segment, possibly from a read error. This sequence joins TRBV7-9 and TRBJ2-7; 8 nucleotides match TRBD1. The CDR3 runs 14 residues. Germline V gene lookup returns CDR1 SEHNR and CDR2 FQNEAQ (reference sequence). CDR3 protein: CSSSSQGQVYEQYF. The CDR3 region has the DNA TGTTCCAGCAGCTCCCAGGGACAGGTCTACGAGCAGTACTTC.

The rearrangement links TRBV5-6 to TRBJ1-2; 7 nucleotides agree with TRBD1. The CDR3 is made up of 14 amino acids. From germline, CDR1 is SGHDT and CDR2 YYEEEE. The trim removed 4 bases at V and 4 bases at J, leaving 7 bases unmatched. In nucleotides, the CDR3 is TGTGCCAGCAGCCCGACAGGGATTCTCTATGGCTACACCTTC. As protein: CASSPTGILYGYTF.

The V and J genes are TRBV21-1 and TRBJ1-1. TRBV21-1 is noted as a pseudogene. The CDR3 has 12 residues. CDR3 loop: CASTNTGTEAFF. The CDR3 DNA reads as TGTGCCAGCACCAACACCGGGACTGAAGCTTTCTTT.

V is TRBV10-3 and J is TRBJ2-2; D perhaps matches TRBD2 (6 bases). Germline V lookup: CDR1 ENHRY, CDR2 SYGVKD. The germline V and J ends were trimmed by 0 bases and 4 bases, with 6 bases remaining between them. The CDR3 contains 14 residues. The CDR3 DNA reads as TGTGCCATCAGTGAGTCGACTAGCACCGGGGAGCTGTTTTTT. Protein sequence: CAISESTSTGELFF.

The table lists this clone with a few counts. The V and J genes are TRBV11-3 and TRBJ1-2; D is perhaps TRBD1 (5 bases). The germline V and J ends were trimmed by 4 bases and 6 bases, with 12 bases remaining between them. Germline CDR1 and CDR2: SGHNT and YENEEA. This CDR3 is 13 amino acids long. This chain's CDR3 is CASSSSLTDGYTF. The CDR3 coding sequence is TGTGCCAGCAGCTCTAGTTTGACAGATGGCTACACCTTC.